This entry lists 5 T cell receptor beta chains sequenced from one sample in a study of graft-versus-host responses after intestinal transplantation. The assay was immunoSEQ multiplex PCR, and TCRdb's table has in-frame clones only and misses some. The repertoire holds under 150,000 clones, about nine tenths seen once, with under 0.2% in the top ten. The antigens for these receptors are not known. The specimen was unstimulated CD4+ T cells sorted from spleen or lymph node cells, collected before intestinal transplant. The receptors were gathered from a human donor who received an intestinal transplant.

This rearrangement joins TRBV5-1 to TRBJ2-5; 9 bases line up with TRBD2. CDR3 size: 15 residues. V dropped 2 bases and J dropped 5; count of bases not matched to a gene: 7. CDR1 is SGHRS and CDR2 is YFSETQ in the germline V gene. This CDR3 reads CASSFGGGAGETQYF. CDR3 nucleotides: TGCGCCAGCAGCTTCGGCGGGGGGGCCGGGGAGACCCAGTACTTC.

The CDR3 protein is CASSAGQGSNQPQHF. CDR3 nucleotide sequence: TGTGCCAGCAGCGCGGGACAGGGGAGCAATCAGCCCCAGCATTTT. The V call is TRBV9, the J call TRBJ1-5; 10 positions agree with TRBD1. Per the germline V gene, CDR1 is SGDLS and CDR2 is YYNGEE. V was pared by 3 bases and J by 1 base, with 1 base of the junction left unmatched. The CDR3 consists of 15 residues. The full variable domain, with the rest looked up from reference TRBV9 and TRBJ1-5, is DSGVTQTPKHLITATGQRVTLRCSPRSGDLSVYWYQQSLDQGLQFLIQYYNGEERAKGNILERFSAQQFPDLHSELNLSSLELGDSALYFCASSAGQGSNQPQHFGDGTRLSIL.

V is TRBV5-6 and J is TRBJ1-2, with no clear D. The CDR3 consists of 14 residues. The germline V gene encodes CDR1 SGHDT and CDR2 YYEEEE. V was clipped by 2 bases and J by 2 bases, with 10 bases between them. CDR3 coding DNA: TGTGCCAGCAGCTTTGCAGGATCCAACTATGGCTACACCTTC. Translation gives CASSFAGSNYGYTF.

This rearrangement joins TRBV5-8 to TRBJ2-3, with D possibly being TRBD1 (6 bases). V lost 2 bases to trimming and J lost 0 bases, with 13 bases between them. From germline, CDR1 is SGHTS and CDR2 YDEGEE. This CDR3 has 16 residues. CDR3 amino acids: CASSFRDIPSTDTQYF. CDR3 nucleotide sequence: TGTGCCAGCAGCTTCCGGGACATCCCTAGCACAGATACGCAGTATTTT.

This chain joins TRBV5-1 and TRBJ2-6, with D tentatively TRBD2 (5 bases). The CDR3 totals 17 residues. Trimming took 0 bases from V and 4 from J, leaving 14 bases between them. The germline CDR1 and CDR2 sequences are SGHRS and YFSETQ. The CDR3 sequence: CASSLVAGADGANVLTF. CDR3 DNA: TGCGCCAGCAGCTTGGTCGCGGGCGCGGACGGGGCCAACGTCCTGACTTTC.